This T cell receptor beta chain was recorded in a study of T-cell reconstitution after alpha-beta-depleted transplantation in children. Findings of the study overall: There were reportedly several hundred expanded graft clones from which alpha-beta T cells came about two months after transplant.

Unique molecular identifiers were incorporated into the prepared TCRbeta library. Each CDR3 protein is one row after TCRdb ran MiXCR on the PCR reads. The table records hundreds of thousands of distinct CDR3 sequences, roughly 9.1% of them present only once. There are many counts of this clonotype. What it binds is not known. A read error may produce the germline difference seen at one junction end. Germline CDR1 reads SEHNR; CDR2 reads FQNEAQ (reference sequence). The CDR3 is 14 amino acids. The sequenced sample was PBMCs, obtained before TCRalphabeta/CD19-depleted stem cell transplant. The chain has TRBV7-9 and TRBJ2-1; D is undetermined. The receptor comes from a boy younger than two with acute myeloid leukemia, due to receive a stem cell transplant. CDR3 DNA sequence: TGTTCCAGCAGCTTAGGGCCAGGCGTAAATGAGCAGTTCTTC. Translated: CSSSLGPGVNEQFF.